This TCR beta chain derives from a study of blood T cell repertoires in COVID-19 (TCRdb year 2020). For the study in its entirety: The collaborator samples originated in the United States, Italy and Spain and spanned the acute and convalescent phases of COVID-19. The prospective study material was composed of cDNA or gDNA derived from T cells, B-cell-depleted T cells, or PBMCs. Subjects who had been exposed to COVID-19, were actively infected with it, or had recovered from it provided the deeply sampled blood TCRbeta repertoires that made up the dataset. The repertoires were released in a freely available public database meant as a resource for research on the immune response to SARS-CoV-2. Samples were obtained from the ongoing ImmuneRACE study (first 160 participants) and from over a thousand subjects provided by 6 global collaborators. Sample metadata almost always included a de-identified subject ID, COVID-19 status, age in years and sex. Where HLA class I and class II types were available, the types were taken from metadata supplied by the sample provider, not from assay-based typing. Paper-wide results and their limitations: The amount of clinical and demographic metadata varied by source and participant and was provided uncurated.

Whole blood was collected in K2EDTA tubes by collaborating institutions according to the institutions' own protocols. For TCRbeta analysis, collaborator samples were shipped as frozen whole blood, as isolated PBMCs, or as DNA extracted from either sample type. TCRbeta CDR3 regions were amplified from genomic DNA by means of the immunoSEQ Assay, a bias-controlled multiplex PCR. Turning to the authors' computational methods: Within the assay, amplification of reference gene primers was used to estimate how many nucleated cells each sample contained. Sequence reads were collapsed and filtered to measure the absolute abundance of every unique TCRbeta CDR3 rearrangement. For each sample, productive Simpson clonality was calculated as the square root of Simpson's diversity index over productive rearrangements. TCRdb carries this immuneACCESS record with in-frame sequences only. Its versions omit some clonotypes, under half of them owing to an unresolved V gene in the studies checked, with the rest unexplained. Clone size and the V and J calls come from that table; the DNA yielded D and trimming. The sample data list about 200,000 clones, and about 87% of these were observed just once. 3% to 3.5% of the sample is in the top ten clones.

To note about this clone: No antigen is known for it. No much larger clone is present one base from it, and per-base qualities are unavailable.

The receptor was derived from a man between 60 and 75 years old with acute or convalescent COVID-19. Sample: peripheral blood.

The DNA sequence follows: TGTGCCAGCAGCCAAGATCCGCGGGGGCTTGGAAACACCATATATTTT. This sequence encodes CASSQDPRGLGNTIYF. The chain is made from TRBV3-1 (or the pseudogene TRBV3-2) and TRBJ1-3; perhaps TRBD1 is the D gene, with 6 bases matching. The V and J ends are trimmed by 0 bases and 3 bases, leaving 12 bases between them. From a lookup of the germline V gene (reference sequence), CDR1 and CDR2 are LGHDT and YNNKEL. The CDR3, from cysteine to phenylalanine, totals 16 residues. Here the CDR3 DNA is all that survives: 48 bases in frame from base 1.